This entry lists 12 T cell receptor beta chains sequenced from one sample in a study of PD-1 blockade in classical Hodgkin lymphoma (dated by TCRdb to 2018 to 2020). The sample's time point label, in plain terms: cycle 1 day 1 (C1D1), immediately before nivolumab initiation. All trial patients had relapsed after autologous stem cell transplantation, with cohorts A, B and C differing in prior brentuximab vedotin exposure. The receptor library was made with the immunoSEQ multiplex PCR assay. What TCRdb holds here is the immuneACCESS table cut down to in-frame rearrangements. Part of the clones is not present; checked against another copy, under half of the missing clones reflect an unresolved V gene, and the others are unexplained. The sample table contains some 93,000 clones; only one count was recorded for just under 95% of them. The top ten hold 2.8% of the sample. Sequenced here: peripheral blood mononuclear cells (PBMCs), sampled at baseline. Source of these receptors: a human donor with classical Hodgkin lymphoma.

The rearrangement joins TRBV7-9 to TRBJ1-1; 8 bases line up with TRBD1. CDR3 length equals 16 residues. CDR1 is SEHNR, CDR2 FQNEAQ, per germline (reference sequence). J gave up 8 bases and V 6 bases, and 17 bases lay outside the gene matches. The CDR3: CASSLTPRQGRMEAFF. In DNA, the CDR3 is TGTGCCAGCAGTCTAACCCCCCGACAGGGGAGAATGGAAGCTTTCTTT.

The CDR3 reads CASTESGLRGEQFF. The CDR3 region has the DNA TGTGCCAGCACCGAAAGTGGGTTGAGAGGTGAGCAGTTCTTC. The J gene is TRBJ2-1, the V gene TRBV28; D is undetermined. The CDR3 has 14 amino acids. The germline CDR1 and CDR2 sequences are MDHEN and SYDVKM. V lost 7 bases, J lost 9 bases, and 19 bases lay in between. The full variable domain, with the rest looked up from reference TRBV28 and TRBJ2-1, is DVKVTQSSRYLVKRTGEKVFLECVQDMDHENMFWYRQDPGLGLRLIYFSYDVKMKEKGDIPEGYSVSREKKERFSLILESASTNQTSMYLCASTESGLRGEQFFGPGTRLTVL.

This clone showed up just once. The genes are TRBV19 and TRBJ1-2, with D hard to call. Trimming shortened V by 7 bases and J by 3 bases, and 12 bases separated the two germline ends. CDR3 length equals 13 residues. Germline V gene sequence: CDR1 LNHDA, CDR2 SQIVND (reference sequence). CDR3 DNA: TGTGCCAGTAACGCACGTGGGCACTATGGCTACACCTTC. Protein sequence: CASNARGHYGYTF.

The chain links TRBV6-1 to TRBJ2-1; TRBD2 agrees at 9 bases. The V and J ends lost 3 bases and 4 bases, in that order; junction bases with no gene match: 4. The CDR3 totals 15 residues. CDR1 and CDR2 from the germline V gene are MNHNS and SASEGT. Here the CDR3 reads CASSEGGRGYNEQFF. The CDR3 DNA follows: TGTGCCAGCAGTGAGGGCGGGAGGGGGTACAATGAGCAGTTCTTC.

The V gene is TRBV7-3, the J gene TRBJ2-3, with D possibly called TRBD1 or TRBD2 (5 bases each). Germline CDR1 and CDR2: SGHTA and FQGTGA. V was shortened by 2 bases and J by 5 bases, with 14 bases between the two germline ends. This CDR3 contains 15 residues. The DNA of the CDR3 is TGTGCCAGCAGCTTAGTTGGGCAGGGAGTAGATACGCAGTATTTT. Translating it yields CASSLVGQGVDTQYF.

The chain has TRBV6-1 and TRBJ2-7; D not resolved. Trimming cost V 5 bases and J 2 bases, with 4 bases left between them. Germline CDR1 and CDR2: MNHNS and SASEGT. The CDR3 runs to 11 residues. CDR3 protein: CASSPPYEQYF. The CDR3, as DNA: TGTGCCAGCAGTCCCCCCTACGAGCAGTACTTC.

The chain joins TRBV2 to TRBJ2-6; maybe TRBD1 (6 bases). The germline V gene has CDR1 SNHLY and CDR2 FYNNEI. This CDR3 has 14 amino acids. V shed 6 bases and J shed 3 bases, with 9 bases lying between them. CDR3 amino acids: CASSRDIGANVLTF. CDR3 DNA sequence: TGTGCCAGCAGCCGGGACATTGGGGCCAACGTCCTGACTTTC.

The J gene is TRBJ2-7, the V gene TRBV2; D possibly corresponds to TRBD1 (6 bases). Germline V gene data show CDR1 as SNHLY and CDR2 as FYNNEI. V lost 9 bases and J 1 base, leaving 13 bases between the germline ends. The CDR3 is made up of 13 amino acids. CDR3 loop: CASRYRESYEQYF. In DNA, the CDR3 is TGTGCCAGTCGCTACAGGGAATCCTACGAGCAGTACTTC.

V gene TRBV19 combines with J gene TRBJ1-2; 8 positions match TRBD1. The CDR3 is 14 amino acids. After removal of 3 bases from V and 3 bases from J, the junction contained 3 bases not matched to a gene. CDR1 is LNHDA and CDR2 is SQIVND in the germline V gene (reference sequence). Here the CDR3 reads CASSIQGAHYGYTF. The DNA of the CDR3 is TGTGCCAGTAGTATTCAGGGGGCTCACTATGGCTACACCTTC.

The J gene is TRBJ2-7, the V gene TRBV7-9; unclear D gene. CDR3 length equals 18 residues. V was cut by 5 bases and J by 3 bases, with 26 bases left in between. The V gene's germline CDR1 is SEHNR and CDR2 FQNEAQ (reference sequence). The CDR3 region is CASSVPAPFFGRLYEQYF. The CDR3, as DNA: TGTGCCAGCAGCGTCCCGGCCCCGTTTTTTGGCCGACTCTACGAGCAGTACTTC. The variable domain in full, completed from reference TRBV7-9 and TRBJ2-7, reads DTGVSQNPRHKITKRGQNVTFRCDPISEHNRLYWYRQTLGQGPEFLTYFQNEAQLEKSRLLSDRFSAERPKGSFSTLEIQRTEQGDSAMYLCASSVPAPFFGRLYEQYFGPGTRLTVT.

This chain links TRBV4-1 with TRBJ2-7; D not certain. Trimming shortened V by 0 bases and J by 4 bases, and 13 bases separated the two germline ends. CDR1 and CDR2 from the germline V gene are MGHRA and YSYEKL. The CDR3 is 15 residues long. The CDR3 loop reads CASSQDAGSAYEQYF. As DNA, the CDR3 is TGCGCCAGCAGCCAAGATGCCGGGTCAGCTTACGAGCAGTACTTC.

V and J are TRBV7-9 and TRBJ1-1; perhaps TRBD1 as D (5 bases). V was cut by 1 base and J by 3 bases, with 9 bases left in between. CDR1 SEHNR and CDR2 FQNEAQ come from the germline V gene (reference sequence). This CDR3 region has 14 residues. CDR3 residues: CASSLGAGHTEAFF. CDR3 nucleotides: TGTGCCAGCAGCTTAGGGGCAGGGCACACTGAAGCTTTCTTT.